The clone carrying this T cell receptor beta chain was observed at least ten times. No antigen is known for it. The sample comes from a study of T cells after yellow fever vaccination. Background on the study: Each low-cell-number fraction was prepared by means of SMART-Seq v4 Ultra Low Input. Overall study findings and caveats: Most primary-vaccination clones recurred post-booster (around 95% CD4, over 70% CD8). The study found a weaker secondary response that peaked faster, day 5 versus 15.

One entry per CDR3 protein results from TCRdb running MiXCR on the 5' RACE reads. There are hundreds of thousands of distinct CDR3 sequences in the sample; roughly an eighth occur only once, and 15% lies in the top ten. This CDR3 contains 16 residues. With 7 bases clipped from V and 4 bases from J, the junction kept 10 bases outside the gene matches. CDR1 and CDR2 from the germline V gene are MDHEN and SYDVKM. The source material was PBMCs, sampled on the day of the yellow fever booster vaccination. V usage is TRBV28 and J usage is TRBJ2-5, with 12 bases matching TRBD2. This TCR came from a man younger than 45 who received the YFV17D yellow fever vaccine. The CDR3 loop reads CASTTYPGLAGETQYF. CDR3 DNA sequence: TGTGCCAGCACCACCTACCCGGGACTAGCGGGAGAGACCCAGTACTTC.